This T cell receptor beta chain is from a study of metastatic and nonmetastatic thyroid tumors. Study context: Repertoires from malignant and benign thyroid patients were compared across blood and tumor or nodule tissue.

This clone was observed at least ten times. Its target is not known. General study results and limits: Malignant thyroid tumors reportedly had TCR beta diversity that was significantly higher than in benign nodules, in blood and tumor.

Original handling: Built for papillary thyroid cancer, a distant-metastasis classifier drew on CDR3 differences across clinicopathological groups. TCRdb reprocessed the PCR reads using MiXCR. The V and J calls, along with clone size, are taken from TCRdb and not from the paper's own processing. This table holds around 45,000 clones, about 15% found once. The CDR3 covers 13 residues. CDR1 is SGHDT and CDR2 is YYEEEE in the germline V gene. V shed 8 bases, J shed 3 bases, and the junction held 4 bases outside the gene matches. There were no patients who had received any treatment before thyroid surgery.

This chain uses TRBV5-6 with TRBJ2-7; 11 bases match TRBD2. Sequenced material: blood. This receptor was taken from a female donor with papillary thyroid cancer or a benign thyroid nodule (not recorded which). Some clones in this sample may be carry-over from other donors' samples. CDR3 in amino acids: CASHTSGSYEQYF. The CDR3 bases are TGTGCCAGTCACACTAGCGGGAGCTACGAGCAGTACTTC.